Listed here are 5 T cell receptor beta chains from one sample, sequenced in a study of CD8+ T cells in alopecia areata. Documented treatment: oral pan-JAK inhibitor, 5-10 mg twice daily. Sequencing used cDNA as its template, made by extracting RNA and reverse transcribing it. Clones were read by immunoSEQ multiplex PCR, and TCRdb kept only the in-frame ones, dropping some. Of roughly 110,000 clones in the sample, 55% to 60% were seen once. The sample was CD4+ T cells sorted from blood, taken at week 24, from a patient treated with tofacitinib. Receptors were obtained from a human donor with alopecia areata.

V usage is TRBV9 and J usage is TRBJ2-3, with 8 bases lining up with TRBD2. This CDR3 comprises 15 residues. CDR1 SGDLS and CDR2 YYNGEE come from the germline V gene. Unmatched junction bases numbered 6, after V lost 0 bases and J lost 6 bases. CDR3 nucleotides: TGTGCCAGCAGCGTAGGACTAGGCGGGGGGGATACGCAGTATTTT. It yields the protein CASSVGLGGGDTQYF. The variable domain in full, with the rest retrieved from reference TRBV9 and TRBJ2-3, is DSGVTQTPKHLITATGQRVTLRCSPRSGDLSVYWYQQSLDQGLQFLIQYYNGEERAKGNILERFSAQQFPDLHSELNLSSLELGDSALYFCASSVGLGGGDTQYFGPGTRLTVL.

V is TRBV7-2 and J is TRBJ1-2, with D perhaps matching TRBD1 (6 bases). The ends were cut back, 6 bases at V and 8 bases at J, with 10 bases in the middle. Germline V gives CDR1 SGHTA, CDR2 FQGNSA. This CDR3 comprises 11 residues. The CDR3 coding sequence is TGTGCCAGCAGTACAGGGACCGGCTACACCTTC. Translation gives CASSTGTGYTF.

For this clone: At one end the junction does not follow the germline gene, possibly because of a read error. The rearrangement uses TRBV7-2 and TRBJ2-2; TRBD2 matches 14 bases. The CDR3 has 19 amino acids. Germline V gene data show CDR1 as SGHTA and CDR2 as FQGNSA. This CDR3 reads CASSGPTSGGAWNTGELSF. The CDR3 DNA is TGTGCCAGCAGCGGCCCGACTAGCGGGGGGGCGTGGAACACCGGGGAGCTGTCTTTT.

In its sample, this clone was seen a few times. V gene TRBV5-1 combines with J gene TRBJ2-5, with 14 bases aligning to TRBD2. V was clipped by 7 bases and J by 5 bases; unmatched bases: 10. The germline V gene has CDR1 SGHRS and CDR2 YFSETQ. The CDR3 contains 16 residues. This CDR3 reads CASGQTGLAGVETQYF. CDR3 bases: TGCGCCAGCGGACAAACGGGACTAGCGGGGGTGGAGACCCAGTACTTC.

V is TRBV5-4 and J is TRBJ2-2; maybe TRBD2 (5 bases). Between the trimmed V and J ends, which lost 2 bases and 4 bases, there was a span of 6 bases. The germline V gene has CDR1 SGHNT and CDR2 YYREEE (reference sequence). The CDR3 extends over 13 amino acids. CDR3 protein: CASSFRGTGELFF. The CDR3 nucleotides read TGTGCCAGCAGCTTCCGGGGCACCGGGGAGCTGTTTTTT.